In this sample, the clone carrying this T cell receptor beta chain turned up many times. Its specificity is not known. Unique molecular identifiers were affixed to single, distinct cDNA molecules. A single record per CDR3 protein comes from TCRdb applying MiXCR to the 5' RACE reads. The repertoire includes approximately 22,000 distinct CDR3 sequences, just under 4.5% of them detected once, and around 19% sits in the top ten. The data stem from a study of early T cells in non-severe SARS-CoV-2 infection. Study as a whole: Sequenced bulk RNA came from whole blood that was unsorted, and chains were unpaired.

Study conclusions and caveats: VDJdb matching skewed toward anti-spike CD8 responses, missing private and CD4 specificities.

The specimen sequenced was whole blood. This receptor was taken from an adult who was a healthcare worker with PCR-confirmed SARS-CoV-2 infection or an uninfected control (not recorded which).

This CDR3 is CSARGGRGNTIYF. The CDR3 nucleotides are TGCAGTGCTCGTGGGGGTAGGGGAAACACCATATATTTT. The chain uses TRBV20-1 and TRBJ1-3; D is perhaps TRBD1 (5 bases). Trimming removed 5 bases from V and 4 bases from J, with 12 bases in between. The length of the CDR3 is 13 residues. Per germline, CDR1 DFQATT and CDR2 SNEGSKA (reference sequence).